This is a list of T cell receptor beta chains from one sample in a study of CD8+CD57+ T cells in acquired aplastic anemia. In TCRdb, the reads were re-called with MiXCR into one record per CDR3 protein. The data contain approximately 59,000 distinct CDR3 sequences, approximately 50% of them singletons. Sequences were obtained from sorted CD4+, CD8+, or CD8+CD57+ T cells (not recorded which) from PBMCs. These receptors all come from a human donor with aplastic anemia. The CDR3 runs from the conserved cysteine through the conserved F or W. D genes are given only for firm matches. Some rows mark clone size as missing; the rest say once, few, many or name a class of expanded clone.

clone_size	j_call	d_call	v_call	cdr3_aa	cdr3_nt
-	TRBJ2-5	TRBD1	TRBV2	CASREQGYQETQYF	TGTGCCAGCAGGGAACAGGGGTACCAAGAGACCCAGTACTTC
-	TRBJ2-5	TRBD2	TRBV7-2	CASSSTSGVTETQYF	TGTGCCAGCAGCTCAACTAGCGGGGTAACGGAGACCCAGTACTTC
-	TRBJ2-7	-	TRBV7-6	CASSRGTPYEQYF	TGTGCCAGCAGCCGCGGGACCCCCTACGAGCAGTACTTC
once	TRBJ2-3	-	TRBV25-1	CASSFAAFTDTQYF	TGTGCCAGCAGTTTTGCGGCCTTCACAGATACGCAGTATTTT
medium-sized	TRBJ2-1	-	TRBV24-1	CATSDLKVSSRNEQFF	TGTGCCACCAGTGATTTAAAGGTTAGTAGTAGAAATGAGCAGTTCTTC
-	TRBJ2-7	TRBD2	TRBV20-1	CSAGTGGPYEQYF	TGCAGTGCTGGGACGGGGGGGCCCTACGAGCAGTACTTC
medium-sized	TRBJ2-6	-	TRBV25-1	CASSEYHSSGANVLTF	TGTGCCAGCAGTGAATACCACTCCTCTGGGGCCAACGTCCTGACTTTC
-	TRBJ2-5	-	TRBV5-4	CASSLAEETQHF	TGTGCTAGCAGCTTAGCTGAAGAGACCCAGCACTTC
many	TRBJ2-5	TRBD2	TRBV5-4	CASSPWTSGFETQYF	TGTGCCAGCAGCCCATGGACTAGCGGGTTTGAGACCCAGTACTTC
-	TRBJ1-6	-	TRBV20-1	CSARAESSPLHF	TGCAGTGCTAGAGCTGAATCGTCACCCCTCCACTTT
-	TRBJ1-6	-	TRBV6-1	CASGQGNSYNSPLHF	TGTGCCAGCGGGCAGGGTAACTCCTATAATTCACCCCTCCACTTT
many	TRBJ1-3	TRBD1	TRBV3-1	CASSQELTGASGNTIYF	TGTGCCAGCAGCCAAGAGCTTACAGGGGCCTCTGGAAACACCATATATTTT
-	TRBJ1-1	-	TRBV15	CATSRPTGVNTEAFF	TGTGCCACCAGCAGGCCGACAGGCGTGAACACTGAAGCTTTCTTT
many	TRBJ2-1	TRBD1	TRBV7-2	CASSSAPRDSYNEQFF	TGTGCCAGCAGCTCAGCACCCCGGGACAGTTACAATGAGCAGTTCTTC
many	TRBJ1-5	-	TRBV7-2	CASSHRDAQPQHF	TGTGCCAGCAGCCACCGGGACGCTCAGCCCCAGCATTTT
few	TRBJ1-2	-	TRBV15	CATSSTWGYTF	TGTGCCACCAGCAGTACTTGGGGCTACACCTTC
once	TRBJ2-2	-	TRBV7-8	CASSTGIPPGELFF	TGTGCCAGTAGTACAGGGATCCCACCCGGGGAGCTGTTTTTT
many	TRBJ2-1	TRBD1	TRBV6-5	CASSYSIARQGEQFF	TGTGCCAGCAGTTACTCGATTGCTAGACAGGGTGAGCAGTTCTTC
many	TRBJ2-3	-	TRBV9	CASTLSPGNTQYF	TGTGCCAGCACCCTGAGTCCGGGGAATACGCAGTATTTT
many	TRBJ1-2	TRBD1	TRBV6-5	CASSSKTGWGGYTF	TGTGCCAGCAGTTCCAAGACAGGGTGGGGTGGCTACACCTTC
medium-sized	TRBJ1-2	TRBD1	TRBV2	CATILGQMPNYGYTF	TGTGCCACCATTTTGGGACAGATGCCTAACTATGGCTACACCTTC
-	TRBJ1-1	TRBD1	TRBV20-1	CSEGGLNTEAFF	TGCAGTGAAGGGGGCCTGAACACTGAAGCTTTCTTT
-	TRBJ2-7	-	TRBV11-2	CASSLDWGTPSASYYEQYF	TGTGCCAGCAGCCTCGATTGGGGGACACCCTCCGCCAGTTACTACGAGCAGTACTTC
-	TRBJ1-5	-	TRBV19	CASSISIYSNQPQHF	TGTGCCAGTAGTATTTCTATTTATAGCAATCAGCCCCAGCATTTT
many	TRBJ1-2	-	TRBV11-3	CASSPSAGLIYGYTF	TGTGCCAGCAGCCCCTCCGCGGGGCTGATCTATGGCTACACCTTC
many	TRBJ2-7	-	TRBV5-5	CASSLGGTTHEQYF	TGTGCCAGCAGCTTGGGGGGCACAACCCACGAGCAGTACTTC
-	TRBJ1-6	-	TRBV20-1	CSVRGSSYNSPLHF	TGCAGTGTCCGGGGAAGCTCCTATAATTCACCCCTCCACTTT
many	TRBJ1-1	-	TRBV7-9	CASSFPFENTEAFF	TGTGCCAGCAGCTTTCCCTTCGAGAACACTGAAGCTTTCTTT
few	TRBJ2-7	TRBD1	TRBV19	CASSFSGTAYEQYF	TGTGCCAGTAGTTTCTCCGGGACAGCCTACGAGCAGTACTTC
-	TRBJ1-1	-	TRBV29-1	CSLRRGSAGGAEAFF	TGCAGCCTCAGACGGGGTTCCGCCGGAGGGGCTGAAGCTTTCTTT
many	TRBJ1-4	-	TRBV5-6	CASSLTLNEKLFF	TGTGCCAGCAGCCTGACATTGAATGAAAAACTGTTTTTT
-	TRBJ2-7	TRBD1	TRBV10-3	CASSRQGLDEQYF	TGTGCCAGCAGCCGACAGGGCCTGGACGAGCAGTACTTC
many	TRBJ1-2	-	TRBV28	CASSHLVGQAGYTF	TGTGCCAGCAGCCACCTCGTTGGGCAGGCTGGCTACACCTTC
many	TRBJ2-2	TRBD2	TRBV9	CASSTGGGPTGELFF	TGTGCCAGCAGCACCGGGGGGGGCCCCACCGGGGAGCTGTTTTTT
-	TRBJ1-4	-	TRBV9	CASSVGGATNEKLFF	TGTGCCAGCAGCGTAGGAGGGGCAACTAATGAAAAACTGTTTTTT
many	TRBJ1-5	-	TRBV19	CASSSQRESNQPQHF	TGTGCCAGTAGCTCTCAGAGGGAAAGCAATCAGCCCCAGCATTTT
-	TRBJ2-3	-	TRBV20-1	CSASERLALNTDTQYF	TGCAGTGCTAGTGAAAGGCTAGCGCTAAACACAGATACGCAGTATTTT
-	TRBJ2-5	TRBD1	TRBV20-1	CSAHGMGQGMETQYF	TGCAGTGCCCACGGTATGGGACAGGGGATGGAGACCCAGTACTTC
-	TRBJ2-7	TRBD1	TRBV29-1	CSVEEGQSYEQYF	TGCAGCGTTGAAGAGGGACAGAGCTACGAGCAGTACTTC
-	TRBJ2-2	-	TRBV29-1	CSVYRGLAGAGGELFF	TGCAGCGTTTACAGGGGTTTGGCGGGAGCTGGCGGGGAGCTGTTTTTT
many	TRBJ1-3	-	TRBV13	CASSEDGNTIYF	TGTGCCAGCAGCGAGGACGGAAACACCATATATTTT
-	TRBJ1-2	-	TRBV2	CASSPGTRLYGYTF	TGTGCCAGTAGTCCCGGGACACGTCTCTATGGCTACACCTTC
many	TRBJ2-5	TRBD1	TRBV11-2	CASSSNRGLEETQYF	TGTGCCAGCAGCTCCAACAGGGGGCTGGAAGAGACCCAGTACTTC
-	TRBJ1-2	TRBD1	TRBV7-2	CASSLETGGRYTF	TGTGCCAGCAGCTTAGAAACAGGGGGCCGCTACACCTTC
many	TRBJ2-1	TRBD1	TRBV9	CASSAGTGSSNEQFF	TGTGCCAGCAGCGCCGGGACAGGGTCATCGAATGAGCAGTTCTTC
many	TRBJ1-2	-	TRBV9	CASSEWQGGYGYTF	TGTGCCAGCAGCGAATGGCAGGGCGGTTATGGCTACACCTTC
once	TRBJ2-5	-	TRBV10-3	CASGGLEVETQYF	TGTGCCAGTGGCGGGTTGGAGGTGGAGACCCAGTACTTC
-	TRBJ1-2	TRBD1	TRBV7-9	CASSLDRVYGYTF	TGTGCCAGCAGCCTGGACAGGGTTTACGGCTACACCTTC
medium-sized	TRBJ2-7	-	TRBV24-1	CATSDAGSSYEQYF	TGTGCCACCAGTGACGCCGGGTCCAGCTACGAGCAGTACTTC
-	TRBJ1-2	-	TRBV10-3	CASSQQANYGYTF	TGTGCCAGCAGTCAGCAAGCTAACTATGGCTACACCTTC
many	TRBJ2-7	-	TRBV27	CASSLAKGVYEQYF	TGTGCCAGCAGTTTAGCGAAAGGAGTCTACGAGCAGTACTTC
-	TRBJ1-4	-	TRBV2	CASSDGEWGEKLFF	TGTGCCAGCAGTGACGGGGAATGGGGTGAAAAACTGTTTTTT
-	TRBJ2-7	-	TRBV5-6	CASSLVGDGYEQYF	TGTGCCAGCAGCTTGGTAGGGGACGGCTACGAGCAGTACTTC
few	TRBJ1-2	-	TRBV10-3	CAISEGRTSYGYTF	TGTGCCATCAGTGAGGGGAGAACTTCTTATGGCTACACCTTC
-	TRBJ2-5	TRBD1	TRBV2	CASLRDRQETQYF	TGTGCCAGCCTCCGGGACAGGCAAGAGACCCAGTACTTC
-	TRBJ1-1	-	TRBV2	CASSDARTRNGEAFF	TGTGCCAGCAGTGACGCCAGGACTAGGAACGGTGAAGCTTTCTTT
-	TRBJ2-7	TRBD2	TRBV9	CASSASTSGISLEQYF	TGTGCCAGCAGCGCATCGACTAGCGGGATTTCGTTGGAGCAGTACTTC
many	TRBJ1-2	TRBD1	TRBV6-1	CASSPGGTGYGYTF	TGTGCCAGCAGTCCTGGGGGGACAGGGTATGGCTACACCTTC
-	TRBJ2-3	TRBD1	TRBV9	CASRGTGETQYF	TGTGCCAGCAGAGGGACAGGGGAGACGCAGTATTTT